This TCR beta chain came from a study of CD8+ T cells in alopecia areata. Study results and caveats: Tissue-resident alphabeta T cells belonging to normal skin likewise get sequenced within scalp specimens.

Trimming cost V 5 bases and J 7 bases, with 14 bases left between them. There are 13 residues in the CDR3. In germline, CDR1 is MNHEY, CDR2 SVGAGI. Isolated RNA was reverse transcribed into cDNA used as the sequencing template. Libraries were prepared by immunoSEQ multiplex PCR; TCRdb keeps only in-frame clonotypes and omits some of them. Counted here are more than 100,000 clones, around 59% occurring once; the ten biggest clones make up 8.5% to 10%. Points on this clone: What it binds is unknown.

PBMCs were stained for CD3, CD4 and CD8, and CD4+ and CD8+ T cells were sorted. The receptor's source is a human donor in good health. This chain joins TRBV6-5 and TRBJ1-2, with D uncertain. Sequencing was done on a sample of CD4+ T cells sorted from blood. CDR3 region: CASSNGLFLGYTF. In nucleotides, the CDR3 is TGTGCCAGCAGTAACGGGCTTTTCCTTGGCTACACCTTC.